This entry describes one TCR beta chain. This entry is derived from a study of control samples from healthy donors and cancer patients. Germline loops: CDR1 SNHLY, CDR2 FYNNEI. CDR3 length: 14 amino acids. V gave up 11 bases and J gave up 2 bases, with 17 bases separating them. Sequencing used immunoSEQ multiplex PCR; TCRdb keeps in-frame clones, though not all of them. The sample carries 150,000 to 200,000 clones, around nine tenths recorded once. This sequence originates from a young man in good health. This sequence joins TRBV2 and TRBJ2-3, with D tentatively TRBD2 (5 bases). Sequencing used blood. The DNA for the CDR3 is TGTGCCGCTCGGACTCCAACGGACACAGATACGCAGTATTTT. Translating it yields CAARTPTDTDTQYF.